The present T cell receptor (beta chain) was sequenced within a study of monozygotic twins with inflammatory bowel disease. UMIs that had a 6-nucleotide sample barcode were put in using template switching. TCRdb reprocessed the 5' RACE reads, keeping one entry per CDR3 protein, no DNA. Seen in this sample are approximately 150,000 distinct CDR3 sequences; the ten most common clones hold roughly 2.5%. This CDR3 has 15 amino acids. This clonotype originated in a human donor with ulcerative colitis or Crohn's disease, or a healthy co-twin of an affected twin (not recorded which). The V call is TRBV12-3 or TRBV12-4, the J call TRBJ1-2. Source material: blood. CDR3 sequence reads: CASSLSAQGPYGYTF.